These 6 T cell receptor beta chains came from one sample sequenced in a study of beta chain features in type 1 diabetes. No antigen has been identified for these receptors. General observations from the study: Shortening of TCRB CDR3s, moderate but significant, appeared in all four CD4+ subsets of Type 1 diabetes patients.

Reverse transcription of all isolated RNA meant that expressed TCRB transcripts were sequenced. Repertoires were generated with immunoSEQ multiplex PCR, while TCRdb's copy carries only in-frame clones and drops some. Of about 27,000 clones detected, around 54% appear once; the ten largest clones hold 1.5%. Input material: Tregs from blood. The receptors originated from a woman aged 18-30 years with type 1 diabetes.

Worth noting for this clone: The same CDR3 also results from other DNA sequences found in this sample. The chain uses TRBV5-1 and TRBJ2-5; the D gene is possibly TRBD1 (5 bases). With 8 bases removed from V and 1 base from J, the gap between germline ends came to 15 bases. This CDR3 has 14 amino acids. The germline V gene encodes CDR1 SGHRS and CDR2 YFSETQ. The CDR3 region is CASRQRQSQETQYF. As DNA, the CDR3 is TGCGCCAGTAGGCAGAGACAGTCCCAAGAGACCCAGTACTTC.

The V call is TRBV9, the J call TRBJ2-2, with TRBD1 matching 9 bases. CDR1 SGDLS and CDR2 YYNGEE come from the germline V gene. This CDR3 spans 15 amino acids. With 3 bases clipped from V and 9 bases from J, the junction kept 9 bases outside the gene matches. DNA of the CDR3: TGTGCCAGCAGCGCCCCCGGGACAGGGTCCCGGGAGCTGTTTTTT. Translation gives CASSAPGTGSRELFF.

This chain connects TRBV5-1 to TRBJ1-2, with 8 bases that match TRBD1. Germline V gene data show CDR1 as SGHRS and CDR2 as YFSETQ. The J segment lost 0 bases and the V segment lost 3 bases, leaving 1 base of the junction unmatched. The CDR3 spans 14 residues. For the CDR3, the DNA is TGCGCCAGCAGCTGGACAGGGCCTAACTATGGCTACACCTTC. This gives the protein CASSWTGPNYGYTF. The variable domain in full, completed from reference TRBV5-1 and TRBJ1-2, reads KAGVTQTPRYLIKTRGQQVTLSCSPISGHRSVSWYQQTPGQGLQFLFEYFSETQRNKGNFPGRFSGRQFSNSRSEMNVSTLELGDSALYLCASSWTGPNYGYTFGSGTRLTVV.

V usage is TRBV28 and J usage is TRBJ2-7; TRBD2 matches 7 bases. CDR3 length: 17 amino acids. Trimming cost V 3 bases and J 3 bases; bases outside gene matches: 14. Germline V CDR1 and CDR2: MDHEN, SYDVKM. CDR3 region: CASSFPSAGERFYEQYF. The CDR3 DNA is TGTGCCAGCAGTTTTCCCTCGGCGGGAGAAAGATTCTACGAGCAGTACTTC. The variable domain in full, completed from reference TRBV28 and TRBJ2-7, reads DVKVTQSSRYLVKRTGEKVFLECVQDMDHENMFWYRQDPGLGLRLIYFSYDVKMKEKGDIPEGYSVSREKKERFSLILESASTNQTSMYLCASSFPSAGERFYEQYFGPGTRLTVT.

The V gene is TRBV11-2, the J gene TRBJ1-1; D is ambiguous. This CDR3 is built from 15 residues. Between the trimmed V and J ends, which lost 3 bases and 0 bases, there was a span of 11 bases. CDR1 is SGHAT and CDR2 is FQNNGV in the germline V gene. The CDR3 region is CASSLMTRLNTEAFF. The CDR3 DNA sequence: TGTGCCAGCAGCTTGATGACTCGCCTGAACACTGAAGCTTTCTTT.

The CDR3: CASSSSGYGYTF. The CDR3 DNA sequence: TGTGCCAGCAGCTCCTCAGGATATGGCTACACCTTC. The chain employs TRBV7-9 and TRBJ1-2; no reliable D call. CDR3 length: 12 amino acids. The ends were cut back, 4 bases at V and 5 bases at J, with 8 bases in the middle. Germline loops: CDR1 SEHNR, CDR2 FQNEAQ (reference sequence). The full variable domain, with the rest looked up from reference TRBV7-9 and TRBJ1-2, is DTGVSQNPRHKITKRGQNVTFRCDPISEHNRLYWYRQTLGQGPEFLTYFQNEAQLEKSRLLSDRFSAERPKGSFSTLEIQRTEQGDSAMYLCASSSSGYGYTFGSGTRLTVV.